Shown below are 29 T cell receptor beta chains from a single sample sequenced in a study of T cell responses to AZD1222 COVID-19 vaccine. Only in-frame clones appear in the TCRdb table, and some are missing; sequencing was by immunoSEQ multiplex PCR. The sample lists about 120,000 clones, around nine tenths occurring once. Sequenced here: peripheral blood, sampled on day 0 of AZD1222 vaccination. These receptors were obtained from an adult in good health.

This chain links TRBV3-1 (or the pseudogene TRBV3-2) with TRBJ2-1; the D is unclear. CDR3 size: 15 residues. Germline V gene lookup returns CDR1 LGHDT and CDR2 YNNKEL (reference sequence). Trimming removed 4 bases at V and 4 bases at J, with 14 bases between. CDR3 nucleotides: TGTGCCAGCAGCCCTGGCCCCGCTGGATACAATGAGCAGTTCTTC. Translating gives CASSPGPAGYNEQFF.

The rearrangement uses TRBV3-1 (or the pseudogene TRBV3-2) and TRBJ1-1; D gene unclear. Trimming took 5 bases from V and 1 from J, leaving 8 bases between them. The CDR3 length is 13 residues. Germline V CDR1 and CDR2: LGHDT, YNNKEL (reference sequence). CDR3 region: CASSKGPNTEAFF. The CDR3 DNA follows: TGTGCCAGCAGCAAAGGACCGAACACTGAAGCTTTCTTT.

DNA of the CDR3: TGTGCCAGCAGTGAAAGCGGGAGGGTTAATGAGCAGTTCTTC. Protein product: CASSESGRVNEQFF. This chain connects TRBV6-4 to TRBJ2-1; 10 nucleotides line up with TRBD2. The CDR3 covers 14 residues. Germline trimming cut 3 bases from V and 7 bases from J; bases unmatched to any gene: 3. Germline lookup yields CDR1 MRHNA and CDR2 SNTAGT.

This sequence joins TRBV28 and TRBJ2-2; 14 nucleotides line up with TRBD2. V was clipped by 6 bases and J by 4 bases; unmatched bases: 10. Germline V gene lookup returns CDR1 MDHEN and CDR2 SYDVKM. This CDR3 region has 18 residues. The CDR3 DNA is TGTGCCAGCAGCCGACTAGCGGGAGGGCAGCGAGGCACCGGGGAGCTGTTTTTT. Its protein is CASSRLAGGQRGTGELFF.

V and J are TRBV18 and TRBJ2-3, with TRBD2 identical over 8 bases. Germline loops: CDR1 KGHSH, CDR2 LQKENI. This CDR3 spans 15 amino acids. V was clipped by 4 bases and J by 0 bases; unmatched bases: 3. The CDR3: CASSRSGTSTDTQYF. The DNA of the CDR3 is TGTGCCAGCTCACGTAGCGGGACTAGCACAGATACGCAGTATTTT.

The gene calls are TRBV27 and TRBJ2-1, with TRBD2 matching over 9 bases. V trimming: 5 bases; J trimming: 6 bases; junction bases outside the gene matches: 14. The CDR3 extends over 17 amino acids. CDR1 MNHEY and CDR2 SMNVEV come from the germline V gene (reference sequence). The CDR3 sequence: CASSVHAGGPKFNEQFF. The CDR3 region has the DNA TGTGCCAGCAGTGTCCACGCGGGAGGGCCTAAGTTCAATGAGCAGTTCTTC.

The genes are TRBV7-3 and TRBJ2-3; no reliable D call. CDR3 size: 14 residues. The ends were cut back, 6 bases at V and 1 base at J, with 11 bases in the middle. The germline V gene has CDR1 SGHTA and CDR2 FQGTGA. This chain's CDR3 is CASSNDPGTDTQYF. CDR3 DNA: TGTGCCAGCAGTAACGACCCGGGCACAGATACGCAGTATTTT.

The rearrangement links TRBV28 to TRBJ2-2; maybe TRBD1 (6 bases). V was cut by 5 bases and J by 4 bases, with 14 bases left in between. Germline CDR1 MDHEN, CDR2 SYDVKM. This CDR3 has 15 residues. This CDR3 reads CASSEQGVGTGELFF. In DNA, the CDR3 is TGTGCCAGCAGTGAACAGGGAGTTGGCACCGGGGAGCTGTTTTTT.

This chain links TRBV6-5 with TRBJ2-7, with TRBD2 identical over 8 bases. CDR3 length equals 15 residues. Germline CDR1 reads MNHEY; CDR2 reads SVGAGI. Trimming at V came to 5 bases and at J to 4 bases, leaving 10 bases not matched to a gene. The CDR3 coding sequence is TGTGCCAGCAGTCCCTTGCTAGCGGGCGCGTACGAGCAGTACTTC. Its protein is CASSPLLAGAYEQYF.

The chain couples TRBV30 to TRBJ1-6; 7 bases fit TRBD1. Germline V gene lookup returns CDR1 GTSNPN and CDR2 SVGIG (reference sequence). This CDR3 region has 13 residues. Losses at the gene ends were 4 bases for V and 11 bases for J; bases not matched to a gene: 8. CDR3 bases: TGTGCCTGGACCGGGGACAGCGGAGCACCCCTCCACTTT. It specifies CAWTGDSGAPLHF.

This chain connects TRBV28 to TRBJ1-1, with unresolved D. There are 11 residues in the CDR3. The germline gives CDR1 MDHEN, CDR2 SYDVKM. Trimming stripped 6 bases from V and 2 bases from J, with 4 bases between. In DNA form, the CDR3 reads TGTGCCAGCAGCGCTAACACTGAAGCTTTCTTT. This codes for CASSANTEAFF.

The V call is TRBV19, the J call TRBJ1-1; TRBD1 might be the D (6 bases). Germline-derived CDR1 and CDR2 are LNHDA and SQIVND (reference sequence). The CDR3 consists of 11 residues. Trimming removed 9 bases at V and 4 bases at J, with 9 bases between. The CDR3 reads CASTGSTEAFF. The CDR3 DNA reads TGTGCCAGCACAGGGTCCACTGAAGCTTTCTTT.

Regarding this clone: The junction shows a germline mismatch at one end, possibly a read error. V is TRBV15 and J is TRBJ1-4; tentatively, D is TRBD1 (6 bases). This CDR3 comprises 15 residues. Germline V gene data show CDR1 as LNHNV and CDR2 as YYDKDF (reference sequence). CDR3 in amino acids: CATSRGQEAKEKLFF. The CDR3 coding sequence is TGTGCCACCAGCAGAGGACAGGAGGCTAAGGAAAAACTGTTTTTT.

This chain connects TRBV7-2 to TRBJ2-3; 9 bases align to TRBD2. V shed 8 bases and J 4 bases; nucleotides not matched to a gene: 10. This CDR3 contains 15 residues. CDR1 is SGHTA, CDR2 FQGNSA, per germline. CDR3 region: CASRLGPSGADTQYF. CDR3 in DNA: TGTGCCAGCCGTTTGGGGCCTAGCGGGGCAGATACGCAGTATTTT. Based on the CDR3 plus reference TRBV7-2 and TRBJ2-3, the full variable domain is GAGVSQSPSNKVTEKGKDVELRCDPISGHTALYWYRQSLGQGLEFLIYFQGNSAPDKSGLPSDRFSAERTGGSVSTLTIQRTQQEDSAVYLCASRLGPSGADTQYFGPGTRLTVL.

The chain combines TRBV29-1 with TRBJ2-5; TRBD1 might be the D (5 bases). This CDR3 spans 14 amino acids. Trimming removed 4 bases at V and 3 bases at J, with 15 bases between. Germline CDR1 reads SQVTM; CDR2 reads ANQGSEA. In DNA form, the CDR3 reads TGCAGCGTTGTTAGGGGCCCGCAGAAAGAGACCCAGTACTTC. This encodes CSVVRGPQKETQYF.

The chain couples TRBV18 to TRBJ1-6, with TRBD1 as a possible D gene (5 bases). In germline, CDR1 is KGHSH, CDR2 LQKENI. The germline V and J ends were trimmed by 1 base and 6 bases, with 13 bases remaining between them. CDR3 length equals 16 residues. The DNA of the CDR3 is TGTGCCAGCTCACCACGGGGGGGAATCCTTAATTCACCCCTCCACTTT. This codes for CASSPRGGILNSPLHF.

The chain is built from TRBV6-5 and TRBJ1-2; 7 bases line up with TRBD1. CDR3 length equals 14 residues. Germline CDR1 MNHEY, CDR2 SVGAGI. Trimming removed 6 bases from V and 4 bases from J; junction bases left unmatched: 8. Written as DNA, the CDR3 is TGTGCCAGCAGGTTACAGGGGCCGCGCTATGGCTACACCTTC. Translating it yields CASRLQGPRYGYTF.

The chain joins TRBV7-8 to TRBJ2-7; D call uncertain. The CDR3 contains 13 residues. Trimming removed 5 bases from V and 10 bases from J, with 18 bases in between. Germline CDR1 and CDR2: SGHVS and FQNEAQ. In DNA, the CDR3 is TGTGCCAGCAGCCAAGAATCGAGTAGGTTCCAGTACTTC. It encodes CASSQESSRFQYF.

This clone has a single count. CDR3 nucleotides: TGCGCCAGCAGCTTACTGGGGGGTACTAGCTCCTACGAGCAGTACTTC. Translation gives CASSLLGGTSSYEQYF. The genes are TRBV5-1 and TRBJ2-7; D might be TRBD2 (6 bases). The CDR3 is 16 amino acids. Between the trimmed V and J ends, which lost 2 bases and 0 bases, there was a span of 15 bases. From germline, CDR1 is SGHRS and CDR2 YFSETQ.

This clone has just a few counts. Other DNA sequences from this sample encode an identical CDR3 as well. This chain connects TRBV19 to TRBJ2-7; TRBD2 matches 8 bases. The germline V gene encodes CDR1 LNHDA and CDR2 SQIVND (reference sequence). This CDR3 is built from 14 residues. Unmatched junction bases numbered 3, after V lost 3 bases and J lost 2 bases. The CDR3 loop is CASSISGSTYEQYF. For the CDR3, the DNA is TGTGCCAGTAGTATCAGCGGGAGCACCTACGAGCAGTACTTC. The variable domain in full, with the rest retrieved from reference TRBV19 and TRBJ2-7, is DGGITQSPKYLFRKEGQNVTLSCEQNLNHDAMYWYRQDPGQGLRLIYYSQIVNDFQKGDIAEGYSVSREKKESFPLTVTSAQKNPTAFYLCASSISGSTYEQYFGPGTRLTVT.

The chain is built from TRBV10-2 and TRBJ2-1; 10 nucleotides agree with TRBD1. The germline V gene has CDR1 WSHSY and CDR2 SAAADI. The CDR3 has 15 residues. The V segment lost 6 bases and the J segment 2 bases; nucleotides outside the gene matches: 4. The CDR3 here is CASRGQGMAYNEQFF. CDR3 DNA sequence: TGCGCCAGCAGGGGACAGGGGATGGCCTACAATGAGCAGTTCTTC.

The gene calls are TRBV21-1 and TRBJ2-7; the table calls TRBD2, which could not be checked here. TRBV21-1 is assigned pseudogene status. This CDR3 region has 20 residues. The CDR3 DNA is TGTGCCAGCAGCAAAGGGGACGACTTTAATAGCGGGAGGGAATCCTACGAGCAGTACTTC. As protein: CASSKGDDFNSGRESYEQYF.

The sample holds a few counts of this clone. This rearrangement joins TRBV12-3 or TRBV12-4 to TRBJ2-7; 7 nucleotides align to TRBD1. This CDR3 is built from 13 residues. J was trimmed by 7 bases and V by 5 bases; bases with no gene match: 8. DNA of the CDR3: TGTGCCAGCAGTGGCACAGGGGTGGGAGAGCAGTACTTC. This translates into CASSGTGVGEQYF.

This chain connects TRBV2 to TRBJ1-2; D not resolved. The V gene's germline CDR1 is SNHLY and CDR2 FYNNEI. The CDR3 is 12 amino acids. Trimming shortened V by 3 bases and J by 4 bases, and 6 bases separated the two germline ends. The CDR3, as DNA: TGTGCCAGCAGTGACAGAACCTATGGCTACACCTTC. It codes for CASSDRTYGYTF.

The rearrangement uses TRBV11-2 and TRBJ1-4, with D possibly being TRBD1 (6 bases). CDR1 and CDR2 (germline): SGHAT, FQNNGV. Trimming left V 1 base short and J 3 bases short, with 12 bases between. This CDR3 has 16 amino acids. For the CDR3, the DNA is TGTGCCAGCAGCTTAGGGGGACAAATTCCTAATGAAAAACTGTTTTTT. Encoded protein: CASSLGGQIPNEKLFF.

V and J are TRBV5-4 and TRBJ2-1; D is perhaps TRBD2 (6 bases). The V and J ends lost 0 bases and 4 bases respectively, with 8 bases between them. CDR3 size: 14 residues. Per the germline V gene, CDR1 is SGHNT and CDR2 is YYREEE (reference sequence). The CDR3, as DNA: TGTGCCAGCAGCTTGGCCGGGAGATACAATGAGCAGTTCTTC. This encodes CASSLAGRYNEQFF.

The chain joins TRBV5-1 to TRBJ1-1, with D maybe TRBD1 (6 bases). Trimming took 4 bases from V and 1 from J, leaving 14 bases between them. The CDR3 spans 15 residues. Germline CDR1 reads SGHRS; CDR2 reads YFSETQ. In DNA, the CDR3 is TGCGCCAGCAGCGGAACCGGGACAACGAACACTGAAGCTTTCTTT. Its translation: CASSGTGTTNTEAFF.

Of note for this clone: No DNA is shown, since the ends of the CDR3 on it are uncertain; the CDR3 is the one TCRdb lists. The V gene is TRBV10-2, the J gene TRBJ1-6. The CDR3 totals 14 residues, both ends included. Per germline, CDR1 WSHSY and CDR2 SAAADI. The CDR3 reads CASSSSGNNSPLHF.

CDR3 coding DNA: TGTGCCAGCAGCCCCTTTATACTCAATGGCTACACCTTC. Translated: CASSPFILNGYTF. This chain links TRBV5-4 with TRBJ1-2; D not certain. The CDR3 runs 13 residues. CDR1 SGHNT and CDR2 YYREEE come from the germline V gene (reference sequence). V gave up 4 bases and J gave up 6 bases, with 13 bases separating them.